Presented here are 23 T cell receptor beta chains from one specimen sequenced in a study of T cell repertoires in cytomegalovirus infection. MiXCR was run by TCRdb on the reads, yielding one entry per CDR3 protein. This table holds 200,000 to 250,000 distinct CDR3 sequences, about 20% found once. Material: CD8+ T cells from PBMCs. Receptors were obtained from a human donor in good health (CMV status not recorded). Some clones in this sample may be carry-over from other donors' samples.

This clonotype occurred a few times. This chain connects TRBV4-2 to TRBJ2-4; unclear D gene. The CDR3 is 13 residues long. V was cut by 1 base and J by 3 bases, with 4 bases left in between. The germline V gene has CDR1 LGHNA and CDR2 YNFKEQ. DNA for the CDR3: TGTGCCAGCAGCCAAGTTAGCAAAAACATTCAGTACTTC. It encodes CASSQVSKNIQYF.

This clonotype was detected a few times. V usage is TRBV4-1 and J usage is TRBJ2-2; perhaps TRBD1 as D (6 bases). The germline V gene has CDR1 MGHRA and CDR2 YSYEKL. The CDR3 is made up of 14 amino acids. V was trimmed by 1 base and J by 5 bases, leaving 8 bases between them. For the CDR3, the DNA is TGCGCCAGCAGCCAAGGGCAGGGGACCGGGGAGCTGTTTTTT. It encodes CASSQGQGTGELFF.

The rearrangement uses TRBV7-3 and TRBJ2-1; a weak D match, TRBD2 (7 bases). This CDR3 has 15 amino acids. CDR1 SGHTA and CDR2 FQGTGA come from the germline V gene. V lost 1 base and J 5 bases, leaving 12 bases between the germline ends. CDR3 sequence (DNA): TGTGCCAGCAGCTTAATGGGGGGGCCTAACAATGAGCAGTTCTTC. Its protein is CASSLMGGPNNEQFF.

The CDR3 loop is CATSEGPGQGYYGYTF. The DNA of the CDR3 is TGTGCCACCAGTGAGGGCCCGGGACAGGGGTACTATGGCTACACCTTC. The chain carries TRBV24-1 and TRBJ1-2; 10 bases line up with TRBD1. The length of the CDR3 is 16 residues. V was clipped by 4 bases and J by 3 bases; unmatched bases: 7. Germline loops: CDR1 KGHDR, CDR2 SFDVKD.

The chain couples TRBV9 to TRBJ2-4; D is unclear. This CDR3 comprises 12 residues. Germline lookup yields CDR1 SGDLS and CDR2 YYNGEE. The V gene lost 0 bases and the J gene lost 8 bases, with 6 bases spanning the gap. CDR3 DNA: TGTGCCAGCAGCGTAGGTGGGGACATTCAGTACTTC. It yields the protein CASSVGGDIQYF.

This clonotype was picked up many times. This chain connects TRBV7-6 to TRBJ2-1; tentatively, D is TRBD1 (6 bases). Germline-derived CDR1 and CDR2 are SGHVS and FNYEAQ. V lost 5 bases and J lost 10, with 24 bases in between. The CDR3 has 16 residues. CDR3 region: CASSPKTGEATGEQFF. DNA of the CDR3: TGTGCCAGCAGCCCCAAGACTGGCGAGGCAACAGGGGAGCAGTTCTTC.

This clonotype was recorded many times. The rearrangement links TRBV19 to TRBJ2-7, with D perhaps TRBD1 or TRBD2 (5 bases each). In germline, CDR1 is LNHDA, CDR2 SQIVND (reference sequence). The CDR3 runs to 16 residues. Trimming left V 5 bases short and J 1 base short, with 18 bases between. Written as DNA, the CDR3 is TGTGCCAGTAGTTTCGCTTTCGGGACGGCGTCCTACGAGCAGTACTTC. Protein: CASSFAFGTASYEQYF. Full variable domain (remainder filled in from reference TRBV19 and TRBJ2-7): DGGITQSPKYLFRKEGQNVTLSCEQNLNHDAMYWYRQDPGQGLRLIYYSQIVNDFQKGDIAEGYSVSREKKESFPLTVTSAQKNPTAFYLCASSFAFGTASYEQYFGPGTRLTVT.

At least ten counts were recorded for this clonotype. V is TRBV7-2 and J is TRBJ1-1, with unresolved D. V was clipped by 5 bases and J by 5 bases, with 9 bases between them. Germline V gene sequence: CDR1 SGHTA, CDR2 FQGNSA. The CDR3 spans 12 residues. CDR3 region: CASSISTTEAFF. In nucleotides, the CDR3 is TGTGCCAGCAGCATATCCACAACTGAAGCTTTCTTT.

This clonotype occurred a few times. This chain uses TRBV6-2 or TRBV6-3 with TRBJ2-5, with 9 bases that match TRBD2. The length of the CDR3 is 14 residues. The V and J ends lost 4 bases and 5 bases, in that order; junction bases with no gene match: 5. CDR1 and CDR2 (germline): MNHEY, SVGEGT. The DNA for the CDR3 is TGTGCCAGCAGTTTAGCGGGGGACGCGGAGACCCAGTACTTC. Translating gives CASSLAGDAETQYF.

This CDR3 reads CASSLQGPNEKLFF. DNA of the CDR3: TGTGCCAGCAGTTTACAGGGCCCTAATGAAAAACTGTTTTTT. This rearrangement joins TRBV27 to TRBJ1-4, with D tentatively TRBD1 (5 bases). Germline V gene data show CDR1 as MNHEY and CDR2 as SMNVEV (reference sequence). V shed 2 bases and J shed 3 bases, with 7 bases lying between them. The CDR3 covers 14 residues.

This clonotype was counted only a few times. V gene TRBV7-9 combines with J gene TRBJ2-7; D uncertain. The CDR3 covers 13 residues. Germline CDR1 SEHNR, CDR2 FQNEAQ (reference sequence). The germline V and J ends were trimmed by 6 bases and 2 bases, with 11 bases remaining between them. The CDR3 bases are TGTGCCAGCAGTCTGAACACTCCCTACGAGCAGTACTTC. Amino acids: CASSLNTPYEQYF.

This clonotype was seen a handful of times. The chain uses TRBV18 and TRBJ1-1; D unresolved. Germline V gene lookup returns CDR1 KGHSH and CDR2 LQKENI. The CDR3 is made up of 13 amino acids. V was trimmed by 6 bases and J by 7 bases, leaving 15 bases between them. The CDR3 DNA sequence: TGTGCCAGCTCCGCCATTGATATAGGTGAAGCTTTCTTT. Its translation is CASSAIDIGEAFF. The full variable domain, with the rest looked up from reference TRBV18 and TRBJ1-1, is NAGVMQNPRHLVRRRGQEARLRCSPMKGHSHVYWYRQLPEEGLKFMVYLQKENIIDESGMPKERFSAEFPKEGPSILRIQQVVRGDSAAYFCASSAIDIGEAFFGQGTRLTVV.

This clonotype was observed a few times. The rearrangement joins TRBV5-6 to TRBJ2-7, with D unclear. From germline, CDR1 is SGHDT and CDR2 YYEEEE. This CDR3 contains 16 residues. V lost 0 bases and J lost 2, with 15 bases in between. The CDR3 sequence is CASSLAWTSSAYEQYF. Written as DNA, the CDR3 is TGTGCCAGCAGCTTGGCCTGGACCTCGTCGGCCTACGAGCAGTACTTC.

In this sample, this clonotype turned up a few times. The rearrangement joins TRBV29-1 to TRBJ2-2; D gene unclear. Germline V gene lookup returns CDR1 SQVTM and CDR2 ANQGSEA. This CDR3 comprises 13 residues. Between the trimmed V and J ends, which lost 5 bases and 0 bases, there was a span of 7 bases. The CDR3 DNA is TGCAGCGTTCGTGGTGCGAACACCGGGGAGCTGTTTTTT. It specifies CSVRGANTGELFF.

This clonotype was counted many times. This chain links TRBV12-3 or TRBV12-4 with TRBJ1-1; tentatively, D is TRBD1 (5 bases). The CDR3 runs to 12 residues. The V end was cut by 5 bases, the J end by 7 bases, with 11 bases between. The CDR3 DNA reads TGTGCCAGCAGTCAAATGGGGGATGAAGCTTTCTTT. It encodes CASSQMGDEAFF.

At least ten counts were recorded for this clonotype. The chain employs TRBV28 and TRBJ2-7, with D possibly matching TRBD2 (6 bases). The CDR3 runs 15 residues. The germline V gene has CDR1 MDHEN and CDR2 SYDVKM. Trimming removed 4 bases at V and 2 bases at J, with 15 bases between. The CDR3 DNA sequence: TGTGCCAGCAGTTGGGGGGTCCCCGCCACCTACGAGCAGTACTTC. This codes for CASSWGVPATYEQYF. The full variable domain, rest sourced from reference TRBV28 and TRBJ2-7, is DVKVTQSSRYLVKRTGEKVFLECVQDMDHENMFWYRQDPGLGLRLIYFSYDVKMKEKGDIPEGYSVSREKKERFSLILESASTNQTSMYLCASSWGVPATYEQYFGPGTRLTVT.

In its sample, this clonotype was seen a few times. The V gene is TRBV13, the J gene TRBJ2-5; D is unresolved. The V end was cut by 0 bases, the J end by 4 bases, with 9 bases between. The CDR3 is made up of 14 amino acids. CDR1 and CDR2 (germline): PRHDT, FYEKMQ (reference sequence). CDR3 sequence reads: CASSLGDQAETQYF. In DNA form, the CDR3 reads TGTGCCAGCAGCTTAGGCGATCAAGCAGAGACCCAGTACTTC.

The genes are TRBV20-1 and TRBJ2-3; no clear D gene. CDR1 is DFQATT and CDR2 is SNEGSKA in the germline V gene (reference sequence). The CDR3 has 13 residues. V shed 6 bases and J shed 0 bases, with 10 bases lying between them. This chain's CDR3 is CSARTWSTDTQYF. The CDR3 DNA reads TGCAGTGCGAGGACGTGGAGCACAGATACGCAGTATTTT.

This chain uses TRBV20-1 with TRBJ2-1; 9 nucleotides match TRBD2. Unmatched junction bases numbered 8, after V lost 5 bases and J lost 0 bases. This CDR3 is built from 16 residues. Germline V gives CDR1 DFQATT, CDR2 SNEGSKA (reference sequence). Here the CDR3 reads CSALPLAGASYNEQFF. The CDR3 nucleotides read TGCAGTGCTCTTCCTTTAGCGGGGGCCTCCTACAATGAGCAGTTCTTC.

The CDR3 is CASQGPTASLPTDEQYF. CDR3 DNA: TGTGCCAGCCAAGGGCCGACAGCCTCGCTACCCACGGACGAGCAGTACTTC. The V call is TRBV14, the J call TRBJ2-7, with D perhaps matching TRBD1 (5 bases). Germline CDR1 and CDR2: SGHDN and FVKESK. This CDR3 has 17 amino acids. V lost 8 bases, J lost 5 bases, and 28 bases lay in between.

This chain joins TRBV2 and TRBJ1-2; the match to TRBD1 covers 7 bases. Germline values: CDR1 SNHLY, CDR2 FYNNEI. The CDR3 spans 15 residues. J lost 4 bases, V lost 1 base, and 6 bases had no gene match. The CDR3, as DNA: TGTGCCAGCAGTGAAGGCAGGGGGGGAACCTATGGCTACACCTTC. It is translated as CASSEGRGGTYGYTF.

The chain employs TRBV4-1 and TRBJ1-5, with D tentatively TRBD1 (5 bases). Germline CDR1 MGHRA, CDR2 YSYEKL. Trimming cost V 0 bases and J 6 bases, with 9 bases left between them. CDR3 size: 14 residues. This CDR3 is CASSQDGASQPQHF. The CDR3 nucleotides read TGCGCCAGCAGCCAAGATGGGGCGAGTCAGCCCCAGCATTTT.

This chain connects TRBV5-6 to TRBJ2-1; 8 bases are shared with TRBD1. Germline assignment: CDR1 SGHDT and CDR2 YYEEEE. V was clipped by 0 bases and J by 2 bases; unmatched bases: 7. The CDR3 contains 17 residues. CDR3 residues: CASSLAQGASPYNEQFF. The CDR3 DNA follows: TGTGCCAGCAGCTTGGCCCAGGGGGCTAGCCCCTACAATGAGCAGTTCTTC.